Below are 29 T cell receptor beta chains sequenced from a single sample in a study of T cells in Graves' hyperthyroidism and ophthalmopathy. TCR beta CDR3 regions were amplified from RNA. The HTBI set primed first-round TCR CDR3 RT-PCR. TCRdb re-analysed the multiplex PCR reads in MiXCR, keeping a single row per CDR3 protein. The data contain 500,000 to 600,000 distinct CDR3 sequences, around 43% of them singletons. Sequences were obtained from peripheral blood or thyroid tissue (not recorded which). Receptor source: an adult woman with Graves' disease, either hyperthyroidism or ophthalmopathy (not recorded which).

This chain links TRBV10-3 with TRBJ1-1; 8 bases are a match to TRBD1. Losses at the gene ends were 11 bases for V and 4 bases for J; bases not matched to a gene: 9. CDR3 length: 13 residues. The germline V gene encodes CDR1 ENHRY and CDR2 SYGVKD. The CDR3 here is CAGRQGYGTEAFF. The CDR3 nucleotides are TGTGCCGGCCGACAGGGGTACGGCACTGAAGCTTTCTTT.

As concerns this clonotype: The CDR3 end shows no conserved phenylalanine or tryptophan, and so a read error is likely. Because the CDR3's place on the DNA is in doubt, the DNA is left out and the CDR3 is given as listed by TCRdb. The CDR3 protein is CASSLGAATNY. V and J are TRBV11-3 and TRBJ1-6. The CDR3 has 11 residues if both end residues are counted. Germline V lookup: CDR1 SGHNT, CDR2 YENEEA.

V usage is TRBV15 and J usage is TRBJ2-7, with TRBD2 as a possible D gene (5 bases). The V end lost 8 bases, the J end lost 3 bases, and 17 bases lay between the germline ends. Germline V gene sequence: CDR1 LNHNV, CDR2 YYDKDF (reference sequence). The CDR3 extends over 14 amino acids. The CDR3, as DNA: TGTGCCACCGGCTTGCGGACGGGGATCTACGAGCAGTACTTC. Its protein is CATGLRTGIYEQYF. Full variable domain (remainder filled in from reference TRBV15 and TRBJ2-7): DAMVIQNPRYQVTQFGKPVTLSCSQTLNHNVMYWYQQKSSQAPKLLFHYYDKDFNNEADTPDNFQSRRPNTSFCFLDIRSPGLGDTAMYLCATGLRTGIYEQYFGPGTRLTVT.

This clonotype appeared a few times. This may come from a read error, since a much larger clone is one base off. The chain uses TRBV2 and TRBJ2-7; 8 bases align to TRBD2. V trimming: 6 bases; J trimming: 6 bases; junction bases outside the gene matches: 7. The CDR3 covers 13 residues. CDR1 is SNHLY and CDR2 is FYNNEI in the germline V gene. This CDR3 is CASSERESGEQYF. The CDR3 nucleotides read TGTGCCAGCAGCGAGCGGGAGTCGGGCGAGCAGTACTTC.

V gene TRBV7-9 combines with J gene TRBJ2-2; tentative D call: TRBD1 (5 bases). V shed 4 bases and J shed 3 bases, with 9 bases lying between them. The germline V gene has CDR1 SEHNR and CDR2 FQNEAQ (reference sequence). The CDR3 consists of 14 residues. The CDR3 sequence: CASSSSRDTGELFF. CDR3 in DNA: TGTGCCAGCAGCTCCAGCAGGGACACCGGGGAGCTGTTTTTT.

This clonotype was seen at least ten times. This chain uses TRBV5-1 with TRBJ2-2, with D hard to call. In germline, CDR1 is SGHRS, CDR2 YFSETQ. This CDR3 contains 13 residues. Between the trimmed V and J ends, which lost 5 bases and 0 bases, there was a span of 5 bases. The CDR3 region is CASRGSNTGELFF. The CDR3 DNA is TGCGCCAGCAGGGGGTCGAACACCGGGGAGCTGTTTTTT.

The rearrangement links TRBV20-1 to TRBJ1-1; D is perhaps TRBD1 (5 bases). Trimming cost V 3 bases and J 3 bases, with 17 bases left between them. CDR3 length: 15 residues. In germline, CDR1 is DFQATT, CDR2 SNEGSKA (reference sequence). The CDR3 nucleotides are TGCAGTGCTAGCAGGAATGCCGCGGGGGACACTGAAGCTTTCTTT. It codes for CSASRNAAGDTEAFF.

This chain links TRBV29-1 with TRBJ2-5; a weak D match, TRBD1 (6 bases). Germline CDR1 SQVTM, CDR2 ANQGSEA. The CDR3 is 15 amino acids. V lost 5 bases and J 5 bases, leaving 21 bases between the germline ends. CDR3 protein: CSVPSRVSGVETQYF. CDR3 in DNA: TGCAGCGTTCCCTCCCGCGTATCAGGGGTGGAGACCCAGTACTTC.

This clonotype was seen just once. The chain employs TRBV10-3 and TRBJ2-5, with D hard to call. The V end was cut by 2 bases, the J end by 5 bases, with 15 bases between. The CDR3 consists of 15 residues. Germline assignment: CDR1 ENHRY and CDR2 SYGVKD. Here the CDR3 DNA reads TGTGCCATCAGTGAGCCACCGGCAGGCTTGGAGACCCAGTACTTC. It specifies CAISEPPAGLETQYF.

This clonotype has more than one count but fewer than ten. In DNA, the CDR3 is TGTGCCATCCGCCGGACTTTTCCGGGGGGCGAGCAGTACTTC. Translated, it gives CAIRRTFPGGEQYF. The chain uses TRBV2 and TRBJ2-7; 7 bases match TRBD2. With 10 bases clipped from V and 6 bases from J, the junction kept 15 bases outside the gene matches. The germline gives CDR1 SNHLY, CDR2 FYNNEI. The CDR3 is 14 amino acids.

The rearrangement links TRBV28 to TRBJ1-5, with unresolved D. The CDR3 contains 12 residues. Germline CDR1 reads MDHEN; CDR2 reads SYDVKM. Trimming cost V 5 bases and J 6 bases, with 8 bases left between them. CDR3 protein: CASSRSRQPQHF. Written as DNA, the CDR3 is TGTGCCAGCAGTAGGAGTCGTCAGCCCCAGCATTTT.

The chain is built from TRBV2 and TRBJ1-1, with TRBD1 as a possible D gene (5 bases). Trimming removed 7 bases at V and 3 bases at J, with 9 bases between. Germline V CDR1 and CDR2: SNHLY, FYNNEI. The CDR3 length is 12 residues. This CDR3 is CASTQGYTEAFF. The CDR3 region has the DNA TGTGCCAGCACGCAGGGTTACACTGAAGCTTTCTTT.

The sample holds many counts of this clonotype. The chain uses TRBV5-5 and TRBJ1-6, with no clear D. Trimming stripped 4 bases from V and 7 bases from J, with 15 bases between. The germline gives CDR1 SGHKS, CDR2 YYEKEE (reference sequence). The CDR3 runs to 15 residues. CDR3 amino acids: CASSPRSVTNSPLHF. The CDR3 bases are TGTGCCAGCAGCCCCAGATCAGTTACCAATTCACCCCTCCACTTT.

This chain uses TRBV10-3 with TRBJ1-2; TRBD1 aligns across 9 bases. J gave up 3 bases and V 6 bases, and 14 bases lay outside the gene matches. The CDR3 is 17 residues long. CDR1 is ENHRY and CDR2 is SYGVKD in the germline V gene. CDR3 loop: CAIRGGQGSPDHYGYTF. The CDR3 nucleotides read TGTGCCATCAGGGGCGGACAGGGGAGTCCTGATCACTATGGCTACACCTTC.

The V and J genes are TRBV7-2 and TRBJ2-7; TRBD1 agrees at 8 bases. This CDR3 spans 15 amino acids. Trimming cost V 6 bases and J 3 bases; bases outside gene matches: 10. Looked up from germline, CDR1 is SGHTA and CDR2 is FQGNSA. The CDR3 sequence: CASSEARDRNYEQYF. DNA of the CDR3: TGTGCCAGCAGTGAAGCCCGGGACAGGAACTACGAGCAGTACTTC.

V usage is TRBV7-2 and J usage is TRBJ2-7, with a tentative D call TRBD1 (7 bases). V lost 1 base, J lost 1 base, and 11 bases lay in between. Looked up from germline, CDR1 is SGHTA and CDR2 is FQGNSA. The CDR3 is made up of 15 amino acids. The CDR3 loop reads CASSLGPGGSYEQYF. In nucleotides, the CDR3 is TGTGCCAGCAGCTTAGGTCCAGGGGGGTCCTACGAGCAGTACTTC.

J is TRBJ2-7 and V is TRBV20-1, with a weak D call TRBD1 (6 bases). The germline V and J ends were trimmed by 4 bases and 3 bases, with 19 bases remaining between them. The CDR3 extends over 15 amino acids. CDR1 DFQATT and CDR2 SNEGSKA come from the germline V gene (reference sequence). CDR3 protein: CSAKEAQKGGYEQYF. The DNA for the CDR3 is TGCAGTGCTAAGGAGGCCCAAAAAGGGGGCTACGAGCAGTACTTC.

CDR3 sequence reads: CSARDWTGQNEQYF. CDR3 in DNA: TGCAGTGCTAGAGATTGGACCGGGCAGAACGAGCAGTACTTC. The rearrangement links TRBV20-1 to TRBJ2-7; D is unclear. Trimming shortened V by 0 bases and J by 5 bases, and 14 bases separated the two germline ends. The length of the CDR3 is 14 residues. Germline CDR1 and CDR2: DFQATT and SNEGSKA (reference sequence).

Ten or more counts support this clonotype. The V and J genes are TRBV6-2 or TRBV6-3 and TRBJ1-1; no clear D. Germline assignment: CDR1 MNHEY and CDR2 SVGEGT. CDR3 length equals 13 residues. V shed 0 bases and J shed 11 bases, with 13 bases lying between them. CDR3 loop: CASSYSGGPAAFF. CDR3 nucleotides: TGTGCCAGCAGTTACTCGGGAGGCCCCGCGGCTTTCTTT.

There are a few counts of this clonotype. The chain links TRBV29-1 to TRBJ2-7; a weak D match, TRBD2 (5 bases). Germline assignment: CDR1 SQVTM and CDR2 ANQGSEA. This CDR3 comprises 12 residues. V was pared by 7 bases and J by 0 bases, with 10 bases between. CDR3 in DNA: TGCAGCGGGAAGCGGTACTCCTACGAGCAGTACTTC. Translation gives CSGKRYSYEQYF.

This chain uses TRBV28 with TRBJ2-5; D possibly uses TRBD1 or TRBD2 (5 bases each). The CDR3 covers 15 residues. Looked up from germline, CDR1 is MDHEN and CDR2 is SYDVKM. Trimming stripped 8 bases from V and 0 bases from J, with 16 bases between. In DNA, the CDR3 is TGTGCCAGCTTTCGGGATGGGGGATACCAAGAGACCCAGTACTTC. Amino acid sequence: CASFRDGGYQETQYF.

Notes on this clonotype: One end of the junction does not line up with germline, which may come from a read error. The chain links TRBV2 to TRBJ1-4; 7 nucleotides match TRBD1. The V gene's germline CDR1 is SNHLY and CDR2 FYNNEI. The CDR3 spans 16 residues. This CDR3 is CTSSEIRQGPSEKLFF. In DNA form, the CDR3 reads TGTACCAGCAGTGAAATACGACAGGGACCTAGTGAAAAACTGTTTTTT.

This clonotype was recorded many times. The chain is built from TRBV6-5 and TRBJ1-3; TRBD1 matches at 9 bases. The CDR3 extends over 15 amino acids. Germline-derived CDR1 and CDR2 are MNHEY and SVGAGI. J was trimmed by 3 bases and V by 6 bases; bases with no gene match: 6. The DNA of the CDR3 is TGTGCCAGCAGCCCACAGGGGGCTGTTGGAAACACCATATATTTT. It yields the protein CASSPQGAVGNTIYF.

This clonotype was seen at least ten times. The chain couples TRBV7-9 to TRBJ1-4, with D tentatively TRBD1 (5 bases). The germline CDR1 and CDR2 sequences are SEHNR and FQNEAQ (reference sequence). This CDR3 spans 15 amino acids. CDR3 loop: CAASRGQATNEKLFF. Here the CDR3 DNA reads TGTGCAGCGAGTCGGGGCCAAGCAACTAATGAAAAACTGTTTTTT.

This clonotype was recorded only once. This chain joins TRBV7-2 and TRBJ2-6, with 7 nucleotides matching TRBD1. The CDR3 runs 17 residues. V gave up 5 bases and J gave up 0 bases; unmatched junction bases: 7. Per germline, CDR1 SGHTA and CDR2 FQGNSA. CDR3: CASSDGTEFSGANVLTF. In DNA, the CDR3 is TGTGCCAGCAGCGACGGGACAGAGTTCTCTGGGGCCAACGTCCTGACTTTC.

The chain links TRBV5-6 to TRBJ1-4; maybe TRBD1 (5 bases). The germline gives CDR1 SGHDT, CDR2 YYEEEE. CDR3 length: 16 residues. The V end was cut by 1 base, the J end by 6 bases, with 16 bases between. The CDR3 DNA sequence: TGTGCCAGCAGCTTGAATTGGGCCGTGGGGGATGAAAAACTGTTTTTT. It translates to CASSLNWAVGDEKLFF.

The chain has TRBV25-1 and TRBJ1-6; 8 bases agree with TRBD1. This CDR3 spans 16 amino acids. J lost 6 bases, V lost 6 bases, and 10 bases had no gene match. CDR1 is MGHDK, CDR2 SYGVNS, per germline. CDR3 residues: CASSPGPTGGNSPLHF. CDR3 nucleotide sequence: TGTGCCAGCAGCCCCGGACCCACAGGGGGTAATTCACCCCTCCACTTT.

To note about this clonotype: A much bigger clone sits one base away, suggesting this may be a read error. This chain joins TRBV10-3 and TRBJ2-7; perhaps TRBD2 as D (6 bases). Trimming stripped 5 bases from V and 2 bases from J, with 13 bases between. Germline loops: CDR1 ENHRY, CDR2 SYGVKD. CDR3 size: 14 residues. For the CDR3, the DNA is TGTGCCATCAGTTCCGGACTACCTCCCTACGAGCAGTACTTC. Translation gives CAISSGLPPYEQYF.

This clonotype was seen a few times. The chain carries TRBV29-1 and TRBJ1-1; possibly TRBD1 for D (6 bases). Trimming removed 6 bases at V and 12 bases at J, with 23 bases between. The CDR3 spans 13 residues. CDR1 SQVTM and CDR2 ANQGSEA come from the germline V gene. The CDR3 nucleotides read TGCAGCGTGGTAACAGGGCGTGGGTATCGGTCTTTCTTT. It yields the protein CSVVTGRGYRSFF.